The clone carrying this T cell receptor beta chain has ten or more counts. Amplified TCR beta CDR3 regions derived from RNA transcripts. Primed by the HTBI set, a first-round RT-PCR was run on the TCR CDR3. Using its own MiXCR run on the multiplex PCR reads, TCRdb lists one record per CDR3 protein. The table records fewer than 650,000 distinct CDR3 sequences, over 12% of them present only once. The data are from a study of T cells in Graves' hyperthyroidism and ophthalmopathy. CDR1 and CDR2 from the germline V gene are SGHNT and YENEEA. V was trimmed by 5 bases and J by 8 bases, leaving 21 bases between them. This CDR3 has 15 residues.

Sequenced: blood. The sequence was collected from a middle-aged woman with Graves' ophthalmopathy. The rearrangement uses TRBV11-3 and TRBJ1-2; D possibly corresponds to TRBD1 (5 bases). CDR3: CASSPNGAIVRGYTF. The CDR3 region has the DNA TGTGCCAGCAGCCCTAACGGGGCTATCGTGCGGGGCTACACCTTC.